This section outlines one TCR beta chain sequence together with its context. No antigen is known for it. The iRepertoire nested amplicon-rescue multiplex PCR amplified TCR alpha and beta CDR3s from RNA. One-step reverse transcription and amplification started from approximately 100-400 ng of tissue mRNA or PBMC total RNA. Each CDR3 protein is one row after TCRdb ran MiXCR on the multiplex PCR reads. This table holds about 140,000 distinct CDR3 sequences, about 39% found once. These data are taken from a study of glioma-infiltrating T cells. Study findings and constraints: Above-expected tissue-blood divergence occurred in all gliomas, most in low-grade ones.

V was pared by 3 bases and J by 4 bases, with 6 bases between. The CDR3 runs to 12 residues. CDR1 and CDR2 from the germline V gene are SNHLY and FYNNEI. The TCR comes from a human donor with low-grade glioma or glioblastoma, undergoing nonglioma brain surgery, or in good health (not recorded which). The genes are TRBV2 and TRBJ1-1; D ambiguous. Sequences were obtained from glioma tissue, nonneoplastic brain tissue, or PBMCs (not recorded which). DNA for the CDR3: TGTGCCAGCAGTGAGACCCTCACTGAAGCTTTCTTT. It codes for CASSETLTEAFF.